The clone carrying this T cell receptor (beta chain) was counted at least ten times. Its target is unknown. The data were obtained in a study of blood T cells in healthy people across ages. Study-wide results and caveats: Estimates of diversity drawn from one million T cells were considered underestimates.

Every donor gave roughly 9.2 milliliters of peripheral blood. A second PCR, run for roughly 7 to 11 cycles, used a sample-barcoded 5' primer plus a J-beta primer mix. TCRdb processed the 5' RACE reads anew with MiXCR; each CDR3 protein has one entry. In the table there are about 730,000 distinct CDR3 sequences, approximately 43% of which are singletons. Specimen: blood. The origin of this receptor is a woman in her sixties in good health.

The DNA for the CDR3 is TGTGCCAGACGGGAATTTCCGGACTTAGATACGCAGTATTTT. This gives the protein CARREFPDLDTQYF. J is TRBJ2-3 and V is TRBV6-2 or TRBV6-3, with D perhaps matching TRBD2 (5 bases). The CDR3 is 14 residues long. V was pared by 9 bases and J by 5 bases, with 18 bases between. From germline, CDR1 is MNHEY and CDR2 SVGEGT.